The sequence of this T cell receptor (beta chain) was determined in a study of blood T cell repertoires in COVID-19. Looking at the study overall: The United States, Italy and Spain supplied acute and convalescent COVID-19 samples. T cells, B-cell-depleted T cells, or PBMCs supplied cDNA or gDNA.

The V gene lost 5 bases and the J gene lost 0 bases, with 11 bases spanning the gap. The CDR3 has 15 amino acids. CDR1 SGHTA and CDR2 FQGNSA come from the germline V gene. Authors' methods: Cell counts per sample came from amplifying reference gene primers. TCRdb's copy holds only in-frame clones and misses some; the assay was immunoSEQ multiplex PCR. That table is the source of V, J and clone size, and D and trimming were worked out from the DNA. The sample includes around 88,000 clones, roughly 80% of them seen just once. Sequencing was carried out using peripheral blood. This TCR derives from a woman older than 75 with acute or convalescent COVID-19. The chain joins TRBV7-2 to TRBJ2-1, with a weak D call TRBD1 (5 bases). The CDR3 here is CASSASRGSYNEQFF. The CDR3 DNA sequence: TGTGCCAGCAGCGCCTCTAGGGGCTCCTACAATGAGCAGTTCTTC.